Given below is one T cell receptor beta chain in context. This sample was included in a study of blood T cell repertoires in COVID-19. Study at large: Sites across the United States, Italy and Spain contributed samples from acute and convalescent COVID-19. T cells, B-cell-depleted T cells, or PBMCs supplied cDNA or gDNA.

The V and J ends lost 1 base and 8 bases respectively, with 20 bases between them. In germline, CDR1 is LGHDT, CDR2 YNNKEL (reference sequence). This CDR3 is built from 17 residues. In the original workflow: Reference gene primers were amplified, and this amplification served to estimate nucleated cell counts. Profiled with immunoSEQ multiplex PCR; TCRdb holds only in-frame clones, not every one. V, J and clone size are taken as reported in that table, and D and trimming were inferred from the DNA itself. In the table there are 35,000 to 55,000 clones, approximately 81% of which are singletons. This sequence was found in a woman aged 65 to 85 with acute or convalescent COVID-19. Sample: peripheral blood. The genes are TRBV3-1 (or the pseudogene TRBV3-2) and TRBJ1-4; D is uncertain. CDR3 in amino acids: CASSQVVIAPGGEKLFF. CDR3 bases: TGTGCCAGCAGCCAAGTGGTTATAGCACCAGGAGGGGAAAAACTGTTTTTT.